These 24 T cell receptor beta chains came from one sample sequenced in a study of T cells after yellow fever vaccination. In TCRdb, the 5' RACE reads were re-called with MiXCR into one record per CDR3 protein. The repertoire consists of some 670,000 distinct CDR3 sequences, with approximately 13% occurring once and the leading ten covering 15%. Sequences were derived from PBMCs, sampled on the day of the yellow fever booster vaccination. These receptors were collected from a man aged 25-45 years who received the YFV17D yellow fever vaccine.

In this sample, this clonotype turned up a few times. The chain links TRBV14 to TRBJ2-5; D is uncertain. Trimming removed 0 bases at V and 5 bases at J, with 4 bases between. The CDR3 consists of 12 residues. Per germline, CDR1 SGHDN and CDR2 FVKESK. The CDR3, as DNA: TGTGCCAGCAGCCAAGATTATGAGACCCAGTACTTC. Encoded protein: CASSQDYETQYF.

The chain links TRBV20-1 to TRBJ2-1; D may be TRBD2 (6 bases). Trimming stripped 2 bases from V and 8 bases from J, with 13 bases between. This CDR3 is 13 amino acids long. The V gene's germline CDR1 is DFQATT and CDR2 SNEGSKA (reference sequence). CDR3 in DNA: TGCAGTGCTAGACAAACTAGCTTTGATGAGCAGTTCTTC. This sequence encodes CSARQTSFDEQFF.

This clonotype was picked up a small number of times. The chain is built from TRBV6-6 and TRBJ2-1; D not certain. Germline values: CDR1 MNHNY, CDR2 SVGAGI (reference sequence). CDR3 length: 11 residues. V was shortened by 4 bases and J by 9 bases, with 7 bases between the two germline ends. The chain's CDR3 is CASSSDTEQFF. DNA of the CDR3: TGTGCCAGCAGTTCAGACACTGAGCAGTTCTTC.

The chain combines TRBV2 with TRBJ1-3, with TRBD1 matching over 7 bases. The CDR3 runs to 12 residues. V dropped 9 bases and J dropped 2; count of bases not matched to a gene: 1. Germline V CDR1 and CDR2: SNHLY, FYNNEI. CDR3 in amino acids: CARTGPGNTIYF. The CDR3 nucleotides are TGTGCCAGGACAGGGCCTGGAAACACCATATATTTT.

This clonotype was detected only a few times. This sequence joins TRBV7-3 and TRBJ2-3; D not certain. The germline gives CDR1 SGHTA, CDR2 FQGTGA. V lost 4 bases to trimming and J lost 6 bases, with 8 bases between them. This CDR3 region has 12 residues. Written as DNA, the CDR3 is TGTGCCAGCAGCTCCATGGGGGATACGCAGTATTTT. It encodes CASSSMGDTQYF.

The chain couples TRBV20-1 to TRBJ2-1, with TRBD2 matching over 12 bases. CDR1 and CDR2 (germline): DFQATT, SNEGSKA (reference sequence). This CDR3 has 15 residues. After removal of 6 bases from V and 9 bases from J, the junction contained 12 bases not matched to a gene. The CDR3 bases are TGCAGTGCGTACCCGGCTAGCGGGAGGGCCGCTGAGCAGTTCTTC. The encoded protein is CSAYPASGRAAEQFF.

V gene TRBV29-1 combines with J gene TRBJ2-5; D is possibly TRBD1 (5 bases). The CDR3 contains 12 residues. In germline, CDR1 is SQVTM, CDR2 ANQGSEA. With 7 bases removed from V and 4 bases from J, the gap between germline ends came to 13 bases. The CDR3 loop reads CSGGHPGETQYF. Here the CDR3 DNA reads TGCAGCGGAGGACACCCGGGAGAGACCCAGTACTTC.

The chain joins TRBV6-1 to TRBJ2-1; 7 bases line up with TRBD2. V gave up 6 bases and J gave up 3 bases; unmatched junction bases: 8. The CDR3 is 15 residues long. Germline V gene sequence: CDR1 MNHNS, CDR2 SASEGT. The CDR3 DNA sequence: TGTGCCAGCAGGGTTGGGGACTACGGCTACAATGAGCAGTTCTTC. Residues: CASRVGDYGYNEQFF.

This clonotype was detected only a few times. This rearrangement joins TRBV30 to TRBJ2-1, with 15 bases matching TRBD2. CDR1 and CDR2 (germline): GTSNPN, SVGIG (reference sequence). There are 18 residues in the CDR3. The V gene end was trimmed by 7 bases and the J gene end by 1 base; junction bases not matched to a gene: 11. CDR3 sequence (DNA): TGTGCCTTACAGGGCCGGACTAGCGGGAGGGTATCCTACAATGAGCAGTTCTTC. It specifies CALQGRTSGRVSYNEQFF.

The chain joins TRBV7-2 to TRBJ2-7; no firm D call. CDR3 size: 14 residues. Germline CDR1 reads SGHTA; CDR2 reads FQGNSA. V was clipped by 1 base and J by 2 bases, with 9 bases between them. CDR3 sequence: CASSLGVNPYEQYF. For the CDR3, the DNA is TGTGCCAGCAGCTTAGGAGTAAACCCCTACGAGCAGTACTTC.

This chain links TRBV28 with TRBJ2-4; D perhaps matches TRBD2 (5 bases). Germline CDR1 and CDR2: MDHEN and SYDVKM. Deletions cut 3 bases from V and 1 base from J, with 13 bases between. This CDR3 has 16 residues. This CDR3 reads CASSFVGSGAKNIQYF. CDR3 nucleotide sequence: TGTGCCAGCAGTTTTGTAGGGAGTGGGGCCAAAAACATTCAGTACTTC.

This clonotype was counted between two and nine times. The chain has TRBV6-5 and TRBJ2-3; TRBD2 matches at 9 bases. The CDR3 is 17 amino acids. CDR1 and CDR2 from the germline V gene are MNHEY and SVGAGI. The J segment lost 5 bases and the V segment lost 0 bases, leaving 9 bases of the junction unmatched. The CDR3 sequence: CASSYSSAGGFGDTQYF. The CDR3 DNA follows: TGTGCCAGCAGTTACTCGAGCGCGGGAGGGTTTGGAGATACGCAGTATTTT.

Only a few counts were recorded for this clonotype. The rearrangement links TRBV20-1 to TRBJ2-4; possibly TRBD2 for D (5 bases). This CDR3 spans 15 amino acids. CDR1 and CDR2 (germline): DFQATT, SNEGSKA (reference sequence). V shed 6 bases and J shed 0 bases, with 15 bases lying between them. DNA for the CDR3: TGCAGTGCAGACCCAAGTGGAGGAGCCAAAAACATTCAGTACTTC. Protein: CSADPSGGAKNIQYF.

The chain has TRBV20-1 and TRBJ2-7, with 8 positions matching TRBD2. The V gene's germline CDR1 is DFQATT and CDR2 SNEGSKA (reference sequence). The J segment lost 1 base and the V segment lost 3 bases, leaving 5 bases of the junction unmatched. CDR3 length: 14 amino acids. As DNA, the CDR3 is TGCAGTGCTAGTAGCGGGACGGCATCCTACGAGCAGTACTTC. Its translation: CSASSGTASYEQYF.

There are a few counts of this clonotype. This chain links TRBV24-1 with TRBJ2-2; D uncertain. V gave up 7 bases and J gave up 4 bases, with 9 bases separating them. The CDR3 length is 13 residues. Germline V gives CDR1 KGHDR, CDR2 SFDVKD. Here the CDR3 reads CATSRTGTGELFF. In DNA form, the CDR3 reads TGTGCCACCAGCAGGACGGGCACCGGGGAGCTGTTTTTT.

This clonotype was seen a few times. The chain recombines TRBV7-8 with TRBJ1-2; no clear D. Germline-derived CDR1 and CDR2 are SGHVS and FQNEAQ. The CDR3 is 14 amino acids. V was shortened by 3 bases and J by 0 bases, with 8 bases between the two germline ends. CDR3 sequence (DNA): TGTGCCAGCAGCTTGGGGAGTCCTAACTATGGCTACACCTTC. Translation: CASSLGSPNYGYTF.

This clonotype was observed a few times. The CDR3 nucleotides read TGCGCCAGCAGCGAGGAACCTAGCGGGGGGTACAATGAGCAGTTCTTC. Its translation: CASSEEPSGGYNEQFF. The genes are TRBV5-1 and TRBJ2-1, with 11 bases that match TRBD2. The J segment lost 4 bases and the V segment lost 4 bases, leaving 7 bases of the junction unmatched. The CDR3 is 16 amino acids. Germline-derived CDR1 and CDR2 are SGHRS and YFSETQ.

The rearrangement joins TRBV7-2 to TRBJ2-2; D might be TRBD1 (5 bases). Germline loops: CDR1 SGHTA, CDR2 FQGNSA. Trimming removed 1 base from V and 0 bases from J, with 12 bases in between. The CDR3 contains 17 residues. The CDR3, as DNA: TGTGCCAGCAGCTTAGTTTCAGGGTGGGCGAACACCGGGGAGCTGTTTTTT. It is translated as CASSLVSGWANTGELFF.

The chain carries TRBV6-2 or TRBV6-3 and TRBJ2-2, with 12 nucleotides matching TRBD2. The V gene's germline CDR1 is MNHEY and CDR2 SVGEGT. Trimming at V came to 8 bases and at J to 0 bases, leaving 4 bases not matched to a gene. The length of the CDR3 is 16 residues. The CDR3 DNA is TGTGCCAGCTCCCCTAGCGGGAGGGCGAACACCGGGGAGCTGTTTTTT. The encoded protein is CASSPSGRANTGELFF.

V and J are TRBV12-3 or TRBV12-4 and TRBJ2-2; 12 nucleotides agree with TRBD2. V dropped 6 bases and J dropped 7; count of bases not matched to a gene: 6. CDR3 length: 15 amino acids. The CDR3 sequence: CASSASGRGHGELFF. CDR3 bases: TGTGCCAGCAGCGCTAGCGGGAGGGGACACGGGGAGCTGTTTTTT.

The sample holds a few counts of this clonotype. The rearrangement uses TRBV7-2 and TRBJ2-2; no clear D gene. Looked up from germline, CDR1 is SGHTA and CDR2 is FQGNSA. The CDR3 has 16 amino acids. V gave up 0 bases and J gave up 1 base, with 9 bases separating them. This CDR3 is CASSLAFGVNTGELFF. CDR3 in DNA: TGTGCCAGCAGCTTAGCATTCGGAGTGAACACCGGGGAGCTGTTTTTT.

This sequence joins TRBV5-8 and TRBJ2-7; 9 bases line up with TRBD1. J lost 6 bases, V lost 4 bases, and 8 bases had no gene match. The CDR3 sequence is 14 residues long. CDR1 is SGHTS, CDR2 YDEGEE, per germline. This CDR3 is CASSIPGQGSEQYF. In DNA form, the CDR3 reads TGTGCCAGCAGCATACCGGGACAGGGAAGCGAGCAGTACTTC.

The chain links TRBV10-1 to TRBJ2-2; tentative D call: TRBD2 (5 bases). V lost 0 bases, J lost 6 bases, and 8 bases lay in between. The germline V gene has CDR1 WNHNN and CDR2 SYGVQD (reference sequence). The CDR3 covers 14 residues. CDR3 amino acids: CASSESPEAGELFF. DNA of the CDR3: TGCGCCAGCAGTGAGTCACCGGAGGCCGGGGAGCTGTTTTTT.

This clonotype was seen only a few times. The V call is TRBV7-9, the J call TRBJ1-5, with 7 bases aligning to TRBD1. Germline CDR1 is SEHNR and CDR2 is FQNEAQ (reference sequence). This CDR3 is 14 amino acids long. With V trimmed by 5 bases and J by 5 bases, 6 bases remained unmatched. The CDR3 DNA sequence: TGTGCCAGCAGCGTAGACAGGGCCCATCAGCCCCAGCATTTT. This gives the protein CASSVDRAHQPQHF.